This TCR beta chain is drawn from a study of blood T cell repertoires in COVID-19. As for the study in general: COVID-19 samples from acute and convalescent phases originated in the United States, Italy and Spain.

Participants had their cohort set by participant-reported clinical history. CDR1 is SGHAT and CDR2 is FQNNGV in the germline V gene. With 7 bases removed from V and 0 bases from J, the gap between germline ends came to 3 bases. This CDR3 comprises 11 residues. Method: immunoSEQ multiplex PCR; TCRdb's copy keeps in-frame clones and lacks some. Of about 330,000 clones in the sample, around 87% were seen once. The receptor was isolated from a woman aged 25 to 39 who had recovered from COVID-19. The material sequenced was PBMCs or T cells enriched from blood (not recorded which). J is TRBJ1-1 and V is TRBV11-2; D is unclear. This chain's CDR3 is CASTVNTEAFF. The CDR3 DNA is TGTGCCAGCACCGTGAACACTGAAGCTTTCTTT.